Presented here are 4 T cell receptor beta chains from one specimen sequenced in a study of blood T cell repertoires in COVID-19. Assay: immunoSEQ multiplex PCR; the TCRdb copy retains only in-frame clones and omits some. The sample yields a few hundred thousand clones, under 90% seen once. Specimen: peripheral blood. These receptors originate from a woman in her thirties or forties who had recovered from COVID-19.

The chain combines TRBV18 with TRBJ2-7, with 7 bases that match TRBD2. The V gene end was trimmed by 6 bases and the J gene end by 6 bases; junction bases not matched to a gene: 11. This CDR3 contains 14 residues. Germline CDR1 is KGHSH and CDR2 is LQKENI. CDR3 loop: CASSPREEFSEQYF. The CDR3 DNA is TGTGCCAGCTCGCCCCGGGAGGAGTTTTCCGAGCAGTACTTC. The full variable domain, rest sourced from reference TRBV18 and TRBJ2-7, is NAGVMQNPRHLVRRRGQEARLRCSPMKGHSHVYWYRQLPEEGLKFMVYLQKENIIDESGMPKERFSAEFPKEGPSILRIQQVVRGDSAAYFCASSPREEFSEQYFGPGTRLTVT.

V usage is TRBV4-1 and J usage is TRBJ2-7, with 9 bases that match TRBD1. The CDR3 is made up of 16 amino acids. Germline CDR1 MGHRA, CDR2 YSYEKL. V shed 1 base, J shed 3 bases, and the junction held 7 bases outside the gene matches. The CDR3 nucleotides read TGCGCCAGCAGCCAAGTTGCACAGGGGGCGTTCTACGAGCAGTACTTC. This sequence encodes CASSQVAQGAFYEQYF.

V gene TRBV3-1 (or the pseudogene TRBV3-2) combines with J gene TRBJ2-1; 8 nucleotides agree with TRBD2. The germline gives CDR1 LGHDT, CDR2 YNNKEL (reference sequence). CDR3 size: 14 residues. With V trimmed by 8 bases and J by 9 bases, 12 bases remained unmatched. CDR3 DNA sequence: TGTGCCAGCGGGGGTAGCGGGATTGGTGGTGAGCAGTTCTTC. Translation: CASGGSGIGGEQFF.

The gene calls are TRBV6-6 and TRBJ1-3; 8 nucleotides match TRBD1. The germline V gene encodes CDR1 MNHNY and CDR2 SVGAGI (reference sequence). The CDR3 is 15 amino acids. The V segment lost 6 bases and the J segment 2 bases; nucleotides outside the gene matches: 6. The DNA for the CDR3 is TGTGCCAGCAGGGAGGACAGGGAACCTGGAAACACCATATATTTT. Its translation is CASREDREPGNTIYF.